This TCR beta chain was captured in a study of blood T cell repertoires in COVID-19. Study-wide background: Material from acute and convalescent COVID-19 was sourced from the United States, Italy and Spain. Sample material is recorded as cDNA or gDNA derived from T cells, B-cell-depleted T cells, or PBMCs.

This clone was recorded only once. Per the original methods: Cell counts per sample came from amplifying reference gene primers. Data came from immunoSEQ multiplex PCR; TCRdb stores just in-frame clones and leaves some out. The V and J calls and the clone size are those of that table, but D and trimming were determined from the DNA. The sample holds under 200,000 clones, about 90% seen once. This clonotype originated in a young man with active or convalescent COVID-19. What was sequenced was peripheral blood.

This chain's CDR3 is CASSLEGRGYGYTF. The DNA for the CDR3 is TGTGCCAGCAGCTTGGAGGGCAGGGGCTATGGCTACACCTTC. The V and J genes are TRBV5-5 and TRBJ1-2; TRBD1 is a possible D gene (6 bases). V was pared by 0 bases and J by 4 bases, with 10 bases between. Germline V CDR1 and CDR2: SGHKS, YYEKEE (reference sequence). The CDR3 runs 14 residues.